The 2 T cell receptor beta chains below all came from one sample that was sequenced in a study of blood T cell repertoires in COVID-19. The data were produced by immunoSEQ multiplex PCR, yet TCRdb's version contains in-frame clones alone and is incomplete. In the table there are 140,000 to 150,000 clones, roughly 81% of which are singletons. Source material: PBMCs or T cells enriched from blood (not recorded which). The receptors originated from a woman aged 45-65 years with acute COVID-19.

The chain is built from TRBV7-9 and TRBJ2-3; possible D gene TRBD1, 7 bases. Germline V gene lookup returns CDR1 SEHNR and CDR2 FQNEAQ (reference sequence). This CDR3 region has 14 residues. Trimming took 4 bases from V and 4 from J, leaving 12 bases between them. CDR3 region: CASSSQGGADTQYF. CDR3 sequence (DNA): TGTGCCAGCAGCTCCCAGGGGGGCGCAGATACGCAGTATTTT.

The chain joins TRBV9 to TRBJ2-2, with 10 bases lining up with TRBD2. Germline assignment: CDR1 SGDLS and CDR2 YYNGEE. The V segment lost 0 bases and the J segment 4 bases; nucleotides outside the gene matches: 3. This CDR3 contains 16 residues. In DNA form, the CDR3 reads TGTGCCAGCAGCGTAGTGGCTAGCGGGAGCACCGGGGAGCTGTTTTTT. It encodes CASSVVASGSTGELFF.